Shown below are 2 T cell receptor beta chains from a single sample sequenced in a study of low-dose radiotherapy and immunotherapy resistance in tumors. Documented time point: after trial treatment. The treatment denotes: LDRT plus nivolumab, ipilimumab, low-dose cyclophosphamide and aspirin (RACIN trial). TRAV- and TRBV-specific primers primed first-strand cDNA, covering alpha and beta chains. Amplification, which lasted roughly 22 PCR cycles, used a constant-region primer and V-primer adapter to amplify TCRs. TCRdb passed the reads through MiXCR, listing each CDR3 protein once. This sample has about 60,000 distinct CDR3 sequences, with 20% to 25% found just once. The material sequenced was PBMCs, taken after low-dose radiotherapy plus immunotherapy. These receptors originate from a male donor with prostate cancer.

J is TRBJ2-1 and V is TRBV9; 8 nucleotides agree with TRBD2. The CDR3 loop spans 16 amino acids. From germline, CDR1 is SGDLS and CDR2 YYNGEE. V lost 0 bases and J lost 7; bases outside the gene matches: 9. The CDR3 DNA sequence: TGTGCCAGCAGCGTAGGGTCTCTAGCGGGCTGGAATGAGCAGTTCTTC. Encoded protein: CASSVGSLAGWNEQFF. Looking up the rest from reference TRBV9 and TRBJ2-1 gives the full variable domain: DSGVTQTPKHLITATGQRVTLRCSPRSGDLSVYWYQQSLDQGLQFLIQYYNGEERAKGNILERFSAQQFPDLHSELNLSSLELGDSALYFCASSVGSLAGWNEQFFGPGTRLTVL.

This clonotype has a count of ten or more. The chain carries TRBV20-1 and TRBJ2-1; 7 positions match TRBD1. The CDR3 has 11 residues. From germline, CDR1 is DFQATT and CDR2 SNEGSKA (reference sequence). J gave up 6 bases and V 6 bases, and 2 bases lay outside the gene matches. The CDR3 region has the DNA TGCAGTGCCAGACAGGGCAATGAGCAGTTCTTC. Translation: CSARQGNEQFF.